This T cell receptor (beta chain) is drawn from a study of shared clonotypes between healthy human individuals. The CDR3 loop spans 16 amino acids. V dropped 6 bases and J dropped 0 bases, with 17 bases sitting between them. Germline V gene lookup returns CDR1 MDHEN and CDR2 SYDVKM. Sequencing used immunoSEQ multiplex PCR; TCRdb keeps in-frame clones, though not all of them. The data contain some 2.3 million clones, over 90% of them singletons. The TCR originated in a man between 18 and 35 years old in good health. Some clones in this sample may be carry-over from other donors' samples. This chain links TRBV28 with TRBJ1-1, with D possibly matching TRBD1 (5 bases). Material for sequencing was naive CD4+ T cells from PBMCs. As to subset: CD45RA+ positively selected. For the CDR3, the DNA is TGTGCCAGCAGGTTGATGGGGGGGTCGCTGAACACTGAAGCTTTCTTT. Translating gives CASRLMGGSLNTEAFF.